This TCR beta chain appears in the sequencing data of a study of T cells in Graves' hyperthyroidism and ophthalmopathy. Findings and caveats of the study: Within blood appeared most thyroid clonotypes that had expanded above 0.001.

Germline loops: CDR1 GTSNPN, CDR2 SVGIG (reference sequence). The CDR3 sequence is 13 residues long. The V and J ends lost 0 bases and 5 bases respectively, with 10 bases between them. RNA transcripts gave rise to amplified TCR beta CDR3 regions. First-round RT-PCR with HTBI primers amplified the TCR CDR3 region. TCRdb reprocessed the multiplex PCR reads via MiXCR and lists one record per CDR3 protein. The profile covers 310,000 or so distinct CDR3 sequences, with approximately 15% appearing a single time and over 45% taken by the ten largest. A note on this clonotype: Antigen unknown.

The V gene is TRBV30, the J gene TRBJ2-5; tentatively, D is TRBD2 (6 bases). The sequence derives from a woman aged 55-69 years with Graves' ophthalmopathy. Sequenced input: blood. Here the CDR3 DNA reads TGTGCCTGGAGTGTAAGAGGGAGGGAGACCCAGTACTTC. Translation: CAWSVRGRETQYF.